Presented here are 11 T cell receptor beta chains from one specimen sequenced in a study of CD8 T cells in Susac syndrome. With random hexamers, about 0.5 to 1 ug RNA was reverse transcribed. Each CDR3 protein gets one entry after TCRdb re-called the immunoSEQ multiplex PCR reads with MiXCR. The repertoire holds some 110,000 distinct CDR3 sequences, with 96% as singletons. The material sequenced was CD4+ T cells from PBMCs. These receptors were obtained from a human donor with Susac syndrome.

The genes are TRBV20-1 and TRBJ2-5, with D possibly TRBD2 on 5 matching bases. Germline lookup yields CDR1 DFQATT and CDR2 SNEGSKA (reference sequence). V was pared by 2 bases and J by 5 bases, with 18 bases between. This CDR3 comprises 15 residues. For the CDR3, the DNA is TGCAGTGCTAGATGGCCTTCAGCCTCGGGGGAGACCCAGTACTTC. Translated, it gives CSARWPSASGETQYF.

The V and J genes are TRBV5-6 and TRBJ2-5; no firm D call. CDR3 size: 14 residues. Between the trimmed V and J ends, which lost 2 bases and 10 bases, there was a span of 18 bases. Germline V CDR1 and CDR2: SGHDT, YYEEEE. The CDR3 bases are TGTGCCAGCAGCTTATTGACGGCCCCGGTGAGCCAGTACTTC. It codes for CASSLLTAPVSQYF.

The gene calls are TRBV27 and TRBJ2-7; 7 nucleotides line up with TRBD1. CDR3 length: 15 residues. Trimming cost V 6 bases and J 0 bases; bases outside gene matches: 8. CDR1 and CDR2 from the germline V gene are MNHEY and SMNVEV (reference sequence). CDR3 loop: CASSPRGSFSYEQYF. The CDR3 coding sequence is TGTGCCAGCAGCCCCAGGGGGTCTTTCTCCTACGAGCAGTACTTC.

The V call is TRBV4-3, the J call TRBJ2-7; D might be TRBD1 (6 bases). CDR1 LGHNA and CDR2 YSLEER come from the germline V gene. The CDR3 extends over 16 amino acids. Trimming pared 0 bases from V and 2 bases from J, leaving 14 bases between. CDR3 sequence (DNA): TGCGCCAGCAGCCAAGAAGGGGGAGTGGAGACCTACGAGCAGTACTTC. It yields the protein CASSQEGGVETYEQYF.

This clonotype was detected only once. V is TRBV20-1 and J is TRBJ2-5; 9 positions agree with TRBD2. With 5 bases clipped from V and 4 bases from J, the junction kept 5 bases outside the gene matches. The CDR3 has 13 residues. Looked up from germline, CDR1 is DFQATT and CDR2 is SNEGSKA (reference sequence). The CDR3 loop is CSAAYSGRETQYF. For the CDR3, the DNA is TGCAGTGCTGCCTATAGCGGGAGAGAGACCCAGTACTTC.

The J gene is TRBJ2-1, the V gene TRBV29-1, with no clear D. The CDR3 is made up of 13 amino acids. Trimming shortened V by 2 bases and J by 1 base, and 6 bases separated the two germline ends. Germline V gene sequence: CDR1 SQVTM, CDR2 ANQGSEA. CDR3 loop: CSVEQKSYNEQFF. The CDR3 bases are TGCAGCGTTGAACAGAAATCCTACAATGAGCAGTTCTTC.

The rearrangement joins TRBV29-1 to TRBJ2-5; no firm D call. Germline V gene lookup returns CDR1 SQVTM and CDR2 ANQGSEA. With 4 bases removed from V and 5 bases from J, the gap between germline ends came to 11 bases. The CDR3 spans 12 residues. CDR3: CSVGTFGETQYF. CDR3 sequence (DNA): TGCAGCGTTGGCACCTTCGGGGAGACCCAGTACTTC. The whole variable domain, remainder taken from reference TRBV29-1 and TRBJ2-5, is SAVISQKPSRDICQRGTSLTIQCQVDSQVTMMFWYRQQPGQSLTLIATANQGSEATYESGFVIDKFPISRPNLTFSTLTVSNMSPEDSSIYLCSVGTFGETQYFGPGTRLLVL.

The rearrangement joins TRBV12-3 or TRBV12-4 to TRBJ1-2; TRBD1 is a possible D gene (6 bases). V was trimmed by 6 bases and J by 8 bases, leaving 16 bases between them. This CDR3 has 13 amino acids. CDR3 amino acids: CASSITGTKGYTF. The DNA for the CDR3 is TGTGCCAGCAGCATCACAGGGACTAAGGGCTACACCTTC.

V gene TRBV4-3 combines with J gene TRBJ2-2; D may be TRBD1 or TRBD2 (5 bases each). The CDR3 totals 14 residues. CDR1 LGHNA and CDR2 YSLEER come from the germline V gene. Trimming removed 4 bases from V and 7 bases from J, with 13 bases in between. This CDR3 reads CASSLRAGVGELFF. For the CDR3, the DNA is TGCGCCAGCAGCCTCAGGGCCGGGGTCGGGGAGCTGTTTTTT.

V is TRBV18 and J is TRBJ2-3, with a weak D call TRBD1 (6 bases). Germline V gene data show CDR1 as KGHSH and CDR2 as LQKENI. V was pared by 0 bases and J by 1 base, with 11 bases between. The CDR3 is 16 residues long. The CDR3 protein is CASSPPRPGGTDTQYF. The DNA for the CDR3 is TGTGCCAGCTCACCACCTCGGCCAGGGGGCACAGATACGCAGTATTTT.

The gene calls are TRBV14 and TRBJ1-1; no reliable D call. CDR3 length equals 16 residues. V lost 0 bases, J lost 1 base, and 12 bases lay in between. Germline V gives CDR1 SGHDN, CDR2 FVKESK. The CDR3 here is CASSQDLGRKNTEAFF. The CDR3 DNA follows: TGTGCCAGCAGCCAAGATTTGGGCAGGAAGAACACTGAAGCTTTCTTT.